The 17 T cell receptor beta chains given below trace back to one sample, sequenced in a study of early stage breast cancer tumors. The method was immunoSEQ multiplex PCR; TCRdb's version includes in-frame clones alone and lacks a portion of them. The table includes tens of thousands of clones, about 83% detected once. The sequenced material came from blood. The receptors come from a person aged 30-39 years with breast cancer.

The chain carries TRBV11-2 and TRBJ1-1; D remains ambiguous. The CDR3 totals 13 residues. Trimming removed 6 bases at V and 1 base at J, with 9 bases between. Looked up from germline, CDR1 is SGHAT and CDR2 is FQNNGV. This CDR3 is CASSLIGNTEAFF. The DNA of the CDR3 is TGTGCCAGCAGTCTAATAGGGAACACTGAAGCTTTCTTT.

The CDR3 here is CASSVENTEAFF. CDR3 sequence (DNA): TGTGCTAGTTCGGTTGAGAACACTGAAGCTTTCTTT. This rearrangement joins TRBV12-5 to TRBJ1-1, with D uncertain. Germline CDR1 LGHNT, CDR2 FRNRAP. The CDR3 runs to 12 residues. V was shortened by 8 bases and J by 1 base, with 8 bases between the two germline ends.

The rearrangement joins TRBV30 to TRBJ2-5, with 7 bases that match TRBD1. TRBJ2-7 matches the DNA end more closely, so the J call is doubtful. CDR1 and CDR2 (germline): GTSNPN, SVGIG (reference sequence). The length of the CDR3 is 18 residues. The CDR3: CAWSAYRQGPWETYEQYF. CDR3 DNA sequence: TGTGCCTGGAGTGCATATCGACAGGGTCCTTGGGAGACCTACGAGCAGTACTTC.

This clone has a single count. This chain's CDR3 is CASSFWGNTGELFF. The CDR3 DNA is TGTGCCAGCAGCTTTTGGGGTAACACCGGGGAGCTGTTTTTT. The rearrangement joins TRBV5-8 to TRBJ2-2, with D unclear. V shed 2 bases and J shed 2 bases, with 7 bases lying between them. The CDR3 has 14 amino acids. The germline CDR1 and CDR2 sequences are SGHTS and YDEGEE.

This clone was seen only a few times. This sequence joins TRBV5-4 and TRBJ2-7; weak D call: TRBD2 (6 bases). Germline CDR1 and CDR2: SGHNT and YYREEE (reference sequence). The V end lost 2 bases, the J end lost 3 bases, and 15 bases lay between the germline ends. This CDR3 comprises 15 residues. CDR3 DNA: TGTGCCAGCAGCTTCAGCTTGGGAGCGGGCTACGAGCAGTACTTC. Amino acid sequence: CASSFSLGAGYEQYF.

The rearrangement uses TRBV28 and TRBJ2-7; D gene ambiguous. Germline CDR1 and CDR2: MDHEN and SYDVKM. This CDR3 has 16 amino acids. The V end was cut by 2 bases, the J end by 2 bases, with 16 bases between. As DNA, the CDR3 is TGTGCCAGCAGTTTAATGTCCCGGGTCATTCCCTACGAGCAGTACTTC. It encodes CASSLMSRVIPYEQYF.

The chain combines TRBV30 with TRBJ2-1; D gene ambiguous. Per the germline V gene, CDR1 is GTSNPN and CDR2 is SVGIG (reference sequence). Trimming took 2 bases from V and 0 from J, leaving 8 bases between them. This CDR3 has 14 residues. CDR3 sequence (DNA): TGTGCCTGGAGTTCTGGATACTCCTACAATGAGCAGTTCTTC. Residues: CAWSSGYSYNEQFF.

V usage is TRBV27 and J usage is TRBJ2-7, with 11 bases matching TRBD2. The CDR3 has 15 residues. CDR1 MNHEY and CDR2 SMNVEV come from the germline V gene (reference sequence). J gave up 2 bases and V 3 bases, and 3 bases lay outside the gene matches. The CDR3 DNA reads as TGTGCCAGCAGTTTCCTGACTAGCGGGGCCTACGAGCAGTACTTC. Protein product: CASSFLTSGAYEQYF.

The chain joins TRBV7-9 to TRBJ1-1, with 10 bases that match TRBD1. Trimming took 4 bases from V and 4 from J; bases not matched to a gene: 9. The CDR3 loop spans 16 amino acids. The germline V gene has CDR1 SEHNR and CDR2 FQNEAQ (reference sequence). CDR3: CASSSGTGELSTEAFF. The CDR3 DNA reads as TGTGCCAGCAGCTCCGGGACAGGGGAGTTGAGCACTGAAGCTTTCTTT.

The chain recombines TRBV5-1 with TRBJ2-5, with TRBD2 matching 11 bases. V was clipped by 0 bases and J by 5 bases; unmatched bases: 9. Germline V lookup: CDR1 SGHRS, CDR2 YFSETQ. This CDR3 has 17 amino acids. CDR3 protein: CASSLAVASGGSETQYF. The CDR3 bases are TGCGCCAGCAGCTTGGCCGTCGCTAGCGGGGGGTCGGAGACCCAGTACTTC.

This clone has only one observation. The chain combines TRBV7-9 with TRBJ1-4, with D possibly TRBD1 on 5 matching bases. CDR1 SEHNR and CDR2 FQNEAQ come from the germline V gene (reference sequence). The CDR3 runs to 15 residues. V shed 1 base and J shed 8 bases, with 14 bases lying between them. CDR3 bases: TGTGCCAGCAGCTTAGGAGGCAGGGCTGAAGAAAAACTGTTTTTT. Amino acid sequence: CASSLGGRAEEKLFF.

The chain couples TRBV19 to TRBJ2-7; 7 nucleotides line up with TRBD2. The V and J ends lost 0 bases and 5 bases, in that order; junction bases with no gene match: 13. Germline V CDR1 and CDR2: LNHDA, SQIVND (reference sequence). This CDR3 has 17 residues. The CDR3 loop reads CASSIDLGDYRTHEQYF. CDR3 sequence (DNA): TGTGCCAGTAGTATAGATCTAGGGGACTATCGAACCCACGAGCAGTACTTC.

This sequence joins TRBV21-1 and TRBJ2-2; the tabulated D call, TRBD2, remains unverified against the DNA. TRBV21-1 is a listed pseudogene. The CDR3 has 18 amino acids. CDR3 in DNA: TGTGCCAGCAGCCGACTAGCGGGAGGGGATTTGGGCACCGGGGAGCTGTTTTTT. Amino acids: CASSRLAGGDLGTGELFF.

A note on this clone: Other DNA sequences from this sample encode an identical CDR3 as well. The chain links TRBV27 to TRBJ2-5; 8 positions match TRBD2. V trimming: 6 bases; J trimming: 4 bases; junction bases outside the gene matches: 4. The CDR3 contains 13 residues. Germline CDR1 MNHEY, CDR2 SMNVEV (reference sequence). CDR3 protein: CASRGREGETQYF. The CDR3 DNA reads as TGTGCCAGCAGGGGACGGGAGGGAGAGACCCAGTACTTC.

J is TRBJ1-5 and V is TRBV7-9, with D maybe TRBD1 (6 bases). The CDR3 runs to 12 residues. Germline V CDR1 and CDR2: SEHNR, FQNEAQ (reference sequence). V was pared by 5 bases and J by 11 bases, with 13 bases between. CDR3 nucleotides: TGTGCCAGCAGCCATGACAGGAGGTCCCAGCATTTT. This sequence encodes CASSHDRRSQHF.

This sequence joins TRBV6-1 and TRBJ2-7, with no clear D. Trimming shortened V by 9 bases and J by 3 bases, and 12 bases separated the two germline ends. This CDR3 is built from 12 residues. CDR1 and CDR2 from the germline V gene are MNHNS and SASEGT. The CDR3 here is CASGLGSYEQYF. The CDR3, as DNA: TGTGCCAGTGGGCTTGGAAGCTACGAGCAGTACTTC.

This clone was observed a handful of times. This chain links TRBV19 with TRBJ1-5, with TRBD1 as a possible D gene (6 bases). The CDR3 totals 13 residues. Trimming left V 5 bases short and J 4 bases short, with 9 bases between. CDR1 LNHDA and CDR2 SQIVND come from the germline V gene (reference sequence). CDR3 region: CASSYQGNQPQHF. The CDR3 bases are TGTGCCAGTAGTTATCAGGGGAATCAGCCCCAGCATTTT. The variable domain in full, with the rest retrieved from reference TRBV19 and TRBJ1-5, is DGGITQSPKYLFRKEGQNVTLSCEQNLNHDAMYWYRQDPGQGLRLIYYSQIVNDFQKGDIAEGYSVSREKKESFPLTVTSAQKNPTAFYLCASSYQGNQPQHFGDGTRLSIL.